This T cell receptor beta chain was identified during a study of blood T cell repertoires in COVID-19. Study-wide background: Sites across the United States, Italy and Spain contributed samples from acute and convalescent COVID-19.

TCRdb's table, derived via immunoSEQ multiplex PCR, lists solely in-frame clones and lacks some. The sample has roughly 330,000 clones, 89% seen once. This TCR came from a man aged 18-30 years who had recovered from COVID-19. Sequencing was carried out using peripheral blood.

The CDR3 sequence is CASSPGVREDGETQYF. CDR3 in DNA: TGTGCCAGCAGCCCCGGGGTCCGAGAGGATGGAGAGACCCAGTACTTC. This chain uses TRBV9 with TRBJ2-5; D is possibly TRBD2 (5 bases). The germline V and J ends were trimmed by 4 bases and 4 bases, with 20 bases remaining between them. The V gene's germline CDR1 is SGDLS and CDR2 YYNGEE. The CDR3 runs 16 residues.